This TCR beta chain was sequenced in a study of regulatory T cells in long-lasting Graves disease. Study summary: Disease was considered persistent Graves' disease after over 5 years of antithyroid drugs (with positive TSH receptor antibodies).

Regarding this clonotype: Its antigen is still unknown.

The sample's time point: persistent/refractory GD, antithyroid drugs over 5 years with positive TRAb. RNA extracted from PBMCs served as the sequencing template. From an endocrinology department in Xi'an, China, came the patients. V lost 11 bases and J lost 8, with 20 bases in between. The CDR3 runs 13 residues. The V gene's germline CDR1 is ENHRY and CDR2 SYGVKD. Libraries of TCR beta came from iRepertoire HTBI primers plus Arm-PCR of CDR3 regions. TCRdb recomputed calls from the multiplex PCR reads with MiXCR, one row per CDR3 protein. The sample shows some 370,000 distinct CDR3 sequences, around 21% of them seen only once. Findings of the study overall: Thyroid tissue was not sampled; only peripheral blood was. Persistent disease exhibited a predilection for TRBV28, TRBJ1-2 and TRBJ2-5.

V is TRBV10-3 and J is TRBJ2-3, with D possibly called TRBD1 or TRBD2 (5 bases each). The sequenced sample was peripheral blood mononuclear cells (PBMCs), obtained when the disease was refractory, from a patient treated with antithyroid drugs. The sequence was obtained from a female donor with Graves disease. The CDR3 DNA reads TGTGCCGTTGCCGGGACGCAATCGGGTACGCAGTATTTT. Translated: CAVAGTQSGTQYF.